These 9 T cell receptor beta chains originate from one sample sequenced in a study of glioma-infiltrating T cells after dendritic cell vaccination. Time point given: after dendritic cell vaccination, including at tumor progression/relapse. Data came from immunoSEQ multiplex PCR; TCRdb stores just in-frame clones and leaves some out. The sample has some 60,000 clones; 70% to 85% are singletons. This specimen consisted of blood, obtained after dendritic cell vaccination. All receptors come from a human donor with glioblastoma.

The chain has TRBV4-3 and TRBJ1-2; tentatively, D is TRBD1 (6 bases). V was pared by 0 bases and J by 5 bases, with 19 bases between. The germline gives CDR1 LGHNA, CDR2 YSLEER. The CDR3 is made up of 17 amino acids. CDR3 residues: CASSQDPGDGLLYGYTF. The CDR3 nucleotides read TGCGCCAGCAGCCAAGACCCAGGGGACGGTTTGCTTTATGGCTACACCTTC.

This sequence joins TRBV5-1 and TRBJ2-5, with 7 bases lining up with TRBD1. V lost 3 bases to trimming and J lost 5 bases; unmatched junction nucleotides: 13. This CDR3 spans 16 amino acids. Germline V gene sequence: CDR1 SGHRS, CDR2 YFSETQ. Here the CDR3 DNA reads TGCGCCAGCAGCTCGGGACAGCCTAATTGGGGGGAGACCCAGTACTTC. Protein product: CASSSGQPNWGETQYF.

The chain couples TRBV7-9 to TRBJ1-3; D uncertain. Trimming shortened V by 1 base and J by 7 bases, and 8 bases separated the two germline ends. This CDR3 spans 13 amino acids. The germline CDR1 and CDR2 sequences are SEHNR and FQNEAQ (reference sequence). This CDR3 reads CASSLESGNTIYF. The CDR3 DNA follows: TGTGCCAGCAGCTTAGAATCAGGCAACACCATATATTTT.

This sequence joins TRBV2 and TRBJ2-1, with 15 bases aligning to TRBD2. The CDR3 has 16 amino acids. Germline V lookup: CDR1 SNHLY, CDR2 FYNNEI. The trim removed 6 bases at V and 8 bases at J, leaving 8 bases unmatched. CDR3 sequence (DNA): TGTGCCAGCAGGAACGGACTAGCGGGGGGGCGGCATGAGCAGTTCTTC. This gives the protein CASRNGLAGGRHEQFF. Together with reference TRBV2 and TRBJ2-1, the CDR3 gives the full variable domain: EPEVTQTPSHQVTQMGQEVILRCVPISNHLYFYWYRQILGQKVEFLVSFYNNEISEKSEIFDDQFSVERPDGSNFTLKIRSTKLEDSAMYFCASRNGLAGGRHEQFFGPGTRLTVL.

The rearrangement links TRBV11-3 to TRBJ1-4, with a possible D match to TRBD1 (5 bases). Germline CDR1 is SGHNT and CDR2 is YENEEA. V gave up 4 bases and J gave up 6 bases, with 15 bases separating them. The CDR3 sequence is 15 residues long. This CDR3 is CASSSGRLGDEKLFF. As DNA, the CDR3 is TGTGCCAGCAGCTCGGGCCGCCTAGGGGATGAAAAACTGTTTTTT.

There are a few counts of this clone. The rearrangement uses TRBV30 and TRBJ2-3; 7 bases align to TRBD2. The CDR3 contains 13 residues. Germline trimming cut 5 bases from V and 3 bases from J; bases unmatched to any gene: 5. Germline V gives CDR1 GTSNPN, CDR2 SVGIG (reference sequence). The CDR3 DNA is TGTGCCTGGGGTCCTAGCGGTACAGATACGCAGTATTTT. Its translation: CAWGPSGTDTQYF.

This clone showed up just a few times. The V call is TRBV5-1, the J call TRBJ1-2; 8 positions agree with TRBD1. CDR3 length equals 14 residues. CDR1 is SGHRS, CDR2 YFSETQ, per germline. Trimming cost V 4 bases and J 7 bases; bases outside gene matches: 9. The CDR3 DNA reads as TGCGCCAGCAGCCGGGGGGCAGGGGGCAGTGGCTACACCTTC. Translating gives CASSRGAGGSGYTF.

The rearrangement joins TRBV2 to TRBJ2-1; D ambiguous. CDR1 and CDR2 (germline): SNHLY, FYNNEI. CDR3 length: 13 residues. Trimming took 7 bases from V and 5 from J, leaving 12 bases between them. This CDR3 is CASKEERNNEQFF. DNA of the CDR3: TGTGCCAGCAAAGAGGAAAGGAACAATGAGCAGTTCTTC.

CDR3 coding DNA: TGTGCCAGCAGTCGACTAGCGGGGACTTACGAGCAGTACTTC. This gives the protein CASSRLAGTYEQYF. V is TRBV6-5 and J is TRBJ2-7, with TRBD2 matching 11 bases. The CDR3 is 14 amino acids. Germline assignment: CDR1 MNHEY and CDR2 SVGAGI. The V segment lost 5 bases and the J segment 4 bases; nucleotides outside the gene matches: 4.